Listed here is a single T cell receptor beta chain. The record originates from a study of T cell changes during pregnancy in multiple sclerosis. Only in-frame clones appear in the TCRdb table, and some are missing; sequencing was by immunoSEQ multiplex PCR. Among some 99,000 clones listed, 80% to 95% were seen once. CDR1 is KGHSH, CDR2 LQKENI, per germline. Deletions cut 3 bases from V and 9 bases from J, with 15 bases between. This CDR3 has 13 residues. The specimen was peripheral blood, collected after pregnancy. The chain carries TRBV18 and TRBJ2-7, with a weak D call TRBD2 (6 bases). The clonotype originates from a female donor with multiple sclerosis, enrolled in a pregnancy study. CDR3 sequence (DNA): TGTGCCAGCTCACCGGGGGACTCAGTAGGGCAGTACTTC. Residues: CASSPGDSVGQYF.